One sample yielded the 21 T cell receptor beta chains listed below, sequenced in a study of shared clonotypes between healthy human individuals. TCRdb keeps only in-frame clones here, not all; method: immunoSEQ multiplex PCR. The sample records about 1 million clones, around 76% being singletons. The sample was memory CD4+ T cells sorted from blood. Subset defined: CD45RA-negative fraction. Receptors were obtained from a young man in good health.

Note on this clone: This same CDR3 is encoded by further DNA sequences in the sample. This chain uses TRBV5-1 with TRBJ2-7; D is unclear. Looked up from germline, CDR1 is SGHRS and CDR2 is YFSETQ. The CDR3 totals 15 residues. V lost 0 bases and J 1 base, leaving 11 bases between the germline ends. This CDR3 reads CASSLAVDSSYEQYF. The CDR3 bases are TGCGCCAGCAGCTTGGCTGTGGATAGTTCCTACGAGCAGTACTTC.

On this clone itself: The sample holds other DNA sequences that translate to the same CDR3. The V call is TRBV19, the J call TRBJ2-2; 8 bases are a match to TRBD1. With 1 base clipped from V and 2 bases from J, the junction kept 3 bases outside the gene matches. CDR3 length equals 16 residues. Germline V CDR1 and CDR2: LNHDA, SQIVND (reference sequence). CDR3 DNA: TGTGCCAGTAGTATAGTGGCAGGGGGCAACACCGGGGAGCTGTTTTTT. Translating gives CASSIVAGGNTGELFF.

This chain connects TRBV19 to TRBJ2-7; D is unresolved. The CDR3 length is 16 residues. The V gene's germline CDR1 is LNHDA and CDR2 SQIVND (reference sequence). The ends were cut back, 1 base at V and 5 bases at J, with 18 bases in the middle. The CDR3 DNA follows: TGTGCCAGTAGTATAGGGGAACCGGTCCGACCCAACGAGCAGTACTTC. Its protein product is CASSIGEPVRPNEQYF.

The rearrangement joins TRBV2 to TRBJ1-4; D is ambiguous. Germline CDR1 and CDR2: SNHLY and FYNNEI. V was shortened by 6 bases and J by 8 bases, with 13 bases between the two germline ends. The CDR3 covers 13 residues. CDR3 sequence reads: CASSYGPGEKLFF. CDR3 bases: TGTGCCAGCAGCTATGGGCCTGGGGAAAAACTGTTTTTT.

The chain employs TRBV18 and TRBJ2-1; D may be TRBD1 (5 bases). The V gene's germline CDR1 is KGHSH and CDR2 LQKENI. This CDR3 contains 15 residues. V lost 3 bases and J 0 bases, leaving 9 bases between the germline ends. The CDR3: CASSPQGNSYNEQFF. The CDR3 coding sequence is TGTGCCAGCTCACCCCAGGGCAACTCCTACAATGAGCAGTTCTTC.

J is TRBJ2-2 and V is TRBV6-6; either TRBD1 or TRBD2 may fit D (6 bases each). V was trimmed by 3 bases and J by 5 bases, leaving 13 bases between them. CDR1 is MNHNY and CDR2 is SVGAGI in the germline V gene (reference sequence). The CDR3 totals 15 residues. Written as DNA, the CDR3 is TGTGCCAGCAGTTATGGGGGGCTTGGGACCGGGGAGCTGTTTTTT. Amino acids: CASSYGGLGTGELFF.

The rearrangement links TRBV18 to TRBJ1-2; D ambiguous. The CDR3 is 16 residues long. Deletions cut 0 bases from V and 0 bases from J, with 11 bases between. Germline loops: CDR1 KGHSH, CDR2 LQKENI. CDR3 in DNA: TGTGCCAGCTCACCACCCTCCTCCCTCGCTAACTATGGCTACACCTTC. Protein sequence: CASSPPSSLANYGYTF.

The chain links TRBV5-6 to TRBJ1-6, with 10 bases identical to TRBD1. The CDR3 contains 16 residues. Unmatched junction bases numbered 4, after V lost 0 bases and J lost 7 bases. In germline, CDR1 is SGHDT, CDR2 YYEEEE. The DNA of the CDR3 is TGTGCCAGCAGCTTGGCCCGGACAGGGGGAAATTCACCCCTCCACTTT. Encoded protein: CASSLARTGGNSPLHF.

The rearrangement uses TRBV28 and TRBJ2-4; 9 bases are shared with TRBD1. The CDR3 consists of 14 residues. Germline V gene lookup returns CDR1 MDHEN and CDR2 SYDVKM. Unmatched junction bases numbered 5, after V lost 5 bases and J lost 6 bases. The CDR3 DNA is TGTGCCAGCAGTGAGCCGGGACAGGGAAACATTCAGTACTTC. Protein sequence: CASSEPGQGNIQYF.

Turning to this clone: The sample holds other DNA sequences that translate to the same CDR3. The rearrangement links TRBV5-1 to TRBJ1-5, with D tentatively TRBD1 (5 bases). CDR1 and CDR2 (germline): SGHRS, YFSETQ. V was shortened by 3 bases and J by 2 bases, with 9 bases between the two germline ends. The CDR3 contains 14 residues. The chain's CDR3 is CASSSGGGNQPQHF. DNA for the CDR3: TGCGCCAGCAGCTCCGGGGGTGGCAATCAGCCCCAGCATTTT.

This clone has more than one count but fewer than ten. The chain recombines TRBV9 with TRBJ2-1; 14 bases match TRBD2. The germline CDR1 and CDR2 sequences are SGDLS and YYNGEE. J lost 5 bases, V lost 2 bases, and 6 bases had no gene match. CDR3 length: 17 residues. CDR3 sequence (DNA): TGTGCCAGCAGCGTCGGGACTAGCGGGGGCCGAAACAATGAGCAGTTCTTC. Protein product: CASSVGTSGGRNNEQFF.

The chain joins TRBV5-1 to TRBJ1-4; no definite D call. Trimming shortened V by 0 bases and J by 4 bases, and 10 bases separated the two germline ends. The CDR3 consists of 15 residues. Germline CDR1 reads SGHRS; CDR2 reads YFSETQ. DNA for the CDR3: TGCGCCAGCAGCTTGGAGGGAGGGAATAATGAAAAACTGTTTTTT. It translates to CASSLEGGNNEKLFF.

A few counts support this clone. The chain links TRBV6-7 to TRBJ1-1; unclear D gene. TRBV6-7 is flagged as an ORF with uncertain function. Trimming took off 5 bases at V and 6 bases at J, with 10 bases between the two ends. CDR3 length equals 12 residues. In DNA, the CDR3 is TGTGCCAGCAGTCCACCCGGGCCTGAAGCTTTCTTT. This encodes CASSPPGPEAFF.

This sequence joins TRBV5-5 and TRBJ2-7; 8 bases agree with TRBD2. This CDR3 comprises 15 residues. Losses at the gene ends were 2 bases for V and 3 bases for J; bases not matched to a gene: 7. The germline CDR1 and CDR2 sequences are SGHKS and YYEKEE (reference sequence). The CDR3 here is CASSFFQRGNYEQYF. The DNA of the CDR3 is TGTGCCAGCAGCTTTTTCCAGCGGGGGAACTACGAGCAGTACTTC.

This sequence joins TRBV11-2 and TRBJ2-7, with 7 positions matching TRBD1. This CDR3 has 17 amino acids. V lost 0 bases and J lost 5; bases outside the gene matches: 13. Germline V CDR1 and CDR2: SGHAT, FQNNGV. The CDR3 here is CASSLDRRRPGGDEQYF. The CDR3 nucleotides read TGTGCCAGCAGCTTAGATCGGCGCAGGCCAGGGGGAGACGAGCAGTACTTC.

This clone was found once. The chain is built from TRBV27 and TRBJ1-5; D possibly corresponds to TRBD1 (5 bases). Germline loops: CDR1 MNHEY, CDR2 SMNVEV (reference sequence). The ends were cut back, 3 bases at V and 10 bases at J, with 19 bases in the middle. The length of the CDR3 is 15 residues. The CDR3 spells CASSLGRSPRNPQHF. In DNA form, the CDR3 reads TGTGCCAGCAGTTTGGGACGGTCCCCCCGAAATCCCCAGCATTTT.

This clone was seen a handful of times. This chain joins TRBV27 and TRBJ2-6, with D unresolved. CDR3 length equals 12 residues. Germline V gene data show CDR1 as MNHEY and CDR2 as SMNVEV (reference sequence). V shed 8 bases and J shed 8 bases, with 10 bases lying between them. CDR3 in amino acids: CASGWKTNVLTF. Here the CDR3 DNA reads TGTGCCAGCGGCTGGAAGACCAACGTCCTGACTTTC. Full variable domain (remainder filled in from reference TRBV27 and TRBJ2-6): EAQVTQNPRYLITVTGKKLTVTCSQNMNHEYMSWYRQDPGLGLRQIYYSMNVEVTDKGDVPEGYKVSRKEKRNFPLILESPSPNQTSLYFCASGWKTNVLTFGAGSRLTVL.

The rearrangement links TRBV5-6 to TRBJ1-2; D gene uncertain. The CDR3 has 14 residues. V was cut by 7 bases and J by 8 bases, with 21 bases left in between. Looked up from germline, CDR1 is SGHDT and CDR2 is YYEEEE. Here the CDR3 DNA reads TGTGCCAGCTGCCAGACAACTCGGGCTAGAGGCTACACCTTC. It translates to CASCQTTRARGYTF.

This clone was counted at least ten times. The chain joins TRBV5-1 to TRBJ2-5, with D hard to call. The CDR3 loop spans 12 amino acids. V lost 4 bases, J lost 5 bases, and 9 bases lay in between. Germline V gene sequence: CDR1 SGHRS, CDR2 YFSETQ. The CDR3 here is CASSTGGETQYF. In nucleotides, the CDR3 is TGCGCCAGCAGCACGGGTGGGGAGACCCAGTACTTC.

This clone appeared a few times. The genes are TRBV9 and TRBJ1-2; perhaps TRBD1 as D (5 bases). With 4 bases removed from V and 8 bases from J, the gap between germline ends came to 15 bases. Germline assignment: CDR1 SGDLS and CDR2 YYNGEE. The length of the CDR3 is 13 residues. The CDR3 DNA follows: TGTGCCAGCAGCCAGACCACTGAGGGGGGCTACACCTTC. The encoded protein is CASSQTTEGGYTF.

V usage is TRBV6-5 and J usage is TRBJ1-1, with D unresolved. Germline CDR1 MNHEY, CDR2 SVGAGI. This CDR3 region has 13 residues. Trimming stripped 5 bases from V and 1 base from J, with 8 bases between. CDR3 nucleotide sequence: TGTGCCAGCAGTCCTAGGGCGAACACTGAAGCTTTCTTT. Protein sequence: CASSPRANTEAFF.